This TCR beta chain was identified during a study of CD8 T cells in ankylosing spondylitis. Findings and caveats of the study: CD8+ disease-linked clones were present at relatively low frequencies in blood.

Concerning this clonotype: Its antigen is unidentified.

CDR3 length: 12 residues. Trimming left V 7 bases short and J 5 bases short, with 12 bases between. Germline CDR1 is MNHNS and CDR2 is SASEGT. TCRdb reanalysed the 5' RACE reads using MiXCR and keeps one entry per CDR3 protein. This table holds a few hundred thousand distinct CDR3 sequences, 8% to 11% found once. The sequence was collected from a male donor with ankylosing spondylitis or in good health (not recorded which). The chain combines TRBV6-1 with TRBJ2-7; a possible D gene is TRBD2 (6 bases). Sequencing was done on a sample of blood, either unsorted or a sorted T cell fraction (not recorded which). CDR3 nucleotide sequence: TGTGCCAGCAAACTAGCTGGGGACGAGCAGTACTTC. Translated: CASKLAGDEQYF.